This T cell receptor beta chain was identified in a study of CD8+ T cells in alopecia areata. Study-wide background: Each day, treated patients took oral tofacitinib twice, at 5 to 10 mg per dose.

RNA was isolated and reverse transcribed to cDNA, the sequencing template. Method: immunoSEQ multiplex PCR; TCRdb's copy keeps in-frame clones and lacks some. This sample has 150,000 to 200,000 clones, with 51% found just once. Specified treatment: oral pan-JAK inhibitor, 5-10 mg twice daily. Alopecia areata patients gave lesional scalp punch biopsies and peripheral blood samples. On this clone itself: Its cognate antigen is unknown.

Regarding the study as a whole: Persistence of many expanded lesional clones was seen in scalp and blood during tofacitinib. Having one nonresponder leaves uncertain how baseline CD8+ expansion relates to response.

Sequenced material: CD8+ T cells sorted from blood, taken at approximately week 51, from a patient treated with tofacitinib. The sequence came from a human donor with alopecia areata.

The CDR3: CASSVQVLGYNEQFF. The CDR3 bases are TGTGCCAGCAGTGTACAGGTTCTTGGCTACAATGAGCAGTTCTTC. The V gene is TRBV27, the J gene TRBJ2-1, with D possibly matching TRBD1 (5 bases). CDR3 length: 15 amino acids. Germline CDR1 and CDR2: MNHEY and SMNVEV (reference sequence). V lost 5 bases, J lost 3 bases, and 14 bases lay in between.